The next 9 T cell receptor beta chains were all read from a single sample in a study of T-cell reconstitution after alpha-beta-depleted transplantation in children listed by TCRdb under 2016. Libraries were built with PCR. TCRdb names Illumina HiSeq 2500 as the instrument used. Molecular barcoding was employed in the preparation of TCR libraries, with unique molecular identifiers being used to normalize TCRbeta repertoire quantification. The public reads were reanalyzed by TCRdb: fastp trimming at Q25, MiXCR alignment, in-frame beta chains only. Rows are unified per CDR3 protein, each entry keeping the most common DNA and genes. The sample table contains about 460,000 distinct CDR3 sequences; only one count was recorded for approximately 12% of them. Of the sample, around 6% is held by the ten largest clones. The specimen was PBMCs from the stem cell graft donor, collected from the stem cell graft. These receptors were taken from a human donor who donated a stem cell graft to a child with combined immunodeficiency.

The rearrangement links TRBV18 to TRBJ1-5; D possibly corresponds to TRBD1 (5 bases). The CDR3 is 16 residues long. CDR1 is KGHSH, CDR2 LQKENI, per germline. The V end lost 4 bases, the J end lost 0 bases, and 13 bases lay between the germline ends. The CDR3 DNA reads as TGTGCCAGCTCACTTAGCGCGGGGACTAGCAATCAGCCCCAGCATTTT. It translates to CASSLSAGTSNQPQHF.

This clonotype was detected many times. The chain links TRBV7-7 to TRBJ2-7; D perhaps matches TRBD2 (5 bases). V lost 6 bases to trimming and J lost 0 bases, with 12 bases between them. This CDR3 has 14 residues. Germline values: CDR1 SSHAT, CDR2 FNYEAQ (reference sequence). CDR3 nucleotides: TGTGCCAGCAGACCATACCTAGCCTCCTACGAGCAGTACTTC. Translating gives CASRPYLASYEQYF.

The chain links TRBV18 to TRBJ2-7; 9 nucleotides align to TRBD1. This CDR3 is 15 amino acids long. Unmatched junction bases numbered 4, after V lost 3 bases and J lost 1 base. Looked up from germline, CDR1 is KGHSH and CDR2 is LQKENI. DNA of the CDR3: TGTGCCAGCTCACCGGGACAGGGACATTCCTACGAGCAGTACTTC. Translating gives CASSPGQGHSYEQYF. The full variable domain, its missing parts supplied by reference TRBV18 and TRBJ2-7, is NAGVMQNPRHLVRRRGQEARLRCSPMKGHSHVYWYRQLPEEGLKFMVYLQKENIIDESGMPKERFSAEFPKEGPSILRIQQVVRGDSAAYFCASSPGQGHSYEQYFGPGTRLTVT.

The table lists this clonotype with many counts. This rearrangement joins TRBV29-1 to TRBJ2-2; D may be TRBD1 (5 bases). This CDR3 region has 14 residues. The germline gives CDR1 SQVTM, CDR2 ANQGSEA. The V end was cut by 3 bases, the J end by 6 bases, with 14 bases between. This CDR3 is CSVDRGSDSGELFF. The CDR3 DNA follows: TGCAGCGTTGATAGGGGCAGTGACTCCGGGGAGCTGTTTTTT.

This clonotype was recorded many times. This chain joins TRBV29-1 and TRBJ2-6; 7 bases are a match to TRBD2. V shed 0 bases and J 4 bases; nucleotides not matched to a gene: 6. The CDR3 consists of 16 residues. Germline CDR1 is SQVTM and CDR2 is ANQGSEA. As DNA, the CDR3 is TGCAGCGTTGAAGATAGGGAGGGTTCGGGGGCCAACGTCCTGACTTTC. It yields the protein CSVEDREGSGANVLTF.

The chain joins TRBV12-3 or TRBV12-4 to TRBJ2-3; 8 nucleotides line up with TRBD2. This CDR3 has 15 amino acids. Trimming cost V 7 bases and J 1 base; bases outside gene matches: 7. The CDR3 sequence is CASTLRGGGTDTQYF. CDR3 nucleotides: TGTGCCAGCACCCTTCGGGGGGGTGGCACAGATACGCAGTATTTT.

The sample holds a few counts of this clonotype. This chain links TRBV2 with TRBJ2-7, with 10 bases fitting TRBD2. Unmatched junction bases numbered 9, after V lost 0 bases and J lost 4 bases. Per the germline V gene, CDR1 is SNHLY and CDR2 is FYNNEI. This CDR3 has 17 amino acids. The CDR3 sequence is CASSEAEPSGSFYEQYF. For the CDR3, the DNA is TGTGCCAGCAGTGAAGCTGAGCCTAGCGGGAGTTTTTACGAGCAGTACTTC.

As DNA, the CDR3 is TGTGCCAGCAGCTCCGGGACGGTTGCTGCCTACGAGCAGTACTTC. It codes for CASSSGTVAAYEQYF. The chain has TRBV5-5 and TRBJ2-7; TRBD1 or TRBD2 may be the D gene (5 bases each). Trimming took off 3 bases at V and 2 bases at J, with 15 bases between the two ends. CDR1 and CDR2 (germline): SGHKS, YYEKEE (reference sequence). The CDR3 sequence is 15 residues long.

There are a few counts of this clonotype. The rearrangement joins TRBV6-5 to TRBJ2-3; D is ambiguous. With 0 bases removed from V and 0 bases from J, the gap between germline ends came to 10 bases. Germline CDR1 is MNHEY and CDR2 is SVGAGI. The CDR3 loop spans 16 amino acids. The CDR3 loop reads CASSYSSDASTDTQYF. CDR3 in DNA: TGTGCCAGCAGTTACTCGAGCGACGCTAGCACAGATACGCAGTATTTT.